The sequence of this T cell receptor beta chain was determined in a study of shared clonotypes between healthy human individuals. Per germline, CDR1 SGDLS and CDR2 YYNGEE. The CDR3 has 14 residues. V trimming: 0 bases; J trimming: 3 bases; junction bases outside the gene matches: 2. The data were produced by immunoSEQ multiplex PCR, yet TCRdb's version contains in-frame clones alone and is incomplete. The sample carries about 2.4 million clones, approximately 93% recorded once. What was sequenced was naive CD4+ T cells from PBMCs. The subset: CD45RA+ positively selected. This chain connects TRBV9 to TRBJ1-2, with 7 nucleotides matching TRBD1. The sequence was obtained from a young man in good health. Some clones in this sample may be carry-over from other donors' samples. This chain's CDR3 is CASSVGTGDYGYTF. CDR3 DNA: TGTGCCAGCAGCGTAGGGACAGGTGACTATGGCTACACCTTC.